Sequencing of this T cell receptor (beta chain) was carried out in a study of early T cells in non-severe SARS-CoV-2 infection. At the level of the study: Sequencing input comprised bulk RNA from unsorted whole blood; chain pairing was not available.

This clonotype showed up just a few times. Individual cDNA molecules each received unique molecular identifiers attached to them. TCRdb used MiXCR to reprocess the 5' RACE reads, holding one entry per CDR3 protein. The data show 30,000 to 40,000 distinct CDR3 sequences, less than 7% seen once. Germline V lookup: CDR1 DFQATT, CDR2 SNEGSKA (reference sequence). The V gene lost 6 bases and the J gene lost 4 bases, with 22 bases spanning the gap. The CDR3 covers 16 residues. The source is an adult who was a healthcare worker with PCR-confirmed SARS-CoV-2 infection or an uninfected control (not recorded which). V is TRBV20-1 and J is TRBJ2-1; D possibly uses TRBD1 or TRBD2 (6 bases each). Specimen: whole blood, collected at baseline. The CDR3 here is CSAERIRGVKYNEQFF. The CDR3 DNA reads as TGCAGTGCCGAGCGGATAAGGGGGGTAAAATACAATGAGCAGTTCTTC.